This T cell receptor beta chain was obtained from a study of blood T cell repertoires in COVID-19. Germline V gene lookup returns CDR1 DFQATT and CDR2 SNEGSKA (reference sequence). The CDR3 runs to 14 residues. V lost 3 bases, J lost 0 bases, and 8 bases lay in between. TCRdb's copy holds only in-frame clones and misses some; the assay was immunoSEQ multiplex PCR. The data show around 230,000 clones, with 65% to 85% seen just once and more than 25% held by the top ten. The sequencing sample was made of peripheral blood. This chain links TRBV20-1 with TRBJ1-4; D is unresolved. The receptor was isolated from a man in his forties with acute or convalescent COVID-19. The DNA for the CDR3 is TGCAGTGCTAGTGGCGGTGCAACTAATGAAAAACTGTTTTTT. Translating it yields CSASGGATNEKLFF.